These 8 T cell receptor beta chains originate from one sample sequenced in a study of cytomegalovirus exposure and HLA in healthy donors. PCR used 60 Vbeta primers and 13 Jbeta primers. Measured with immunoSEQ multiplex PCR; TCRdb has only the in-frame clones, and not every one. The data show about 82,000 clones, with approximately 74% seen just once and over 5% held by the top ten. Material: PBMCs. These receptors all come from a woman in her fifties or sixties in good health and CMV-seropositive.

This clone has only one observation. The chain links TRBV30 to TRBJ1-1, with D possibly matching TRBD1 (6 bases). CDR1 GTSNPN and CDR2 SVGIG come from the germline V gene (reference sequence). V shed 2 bases and J shed 4 bases, with 14 bases lying between them. This CDR3 has 14 amino acids. The CDR3, as DNA: TGTGCCTGGAGTAAGAGGGGGTTGAGCACTGAAGCTTTCTTT. Translation: CAWSKRGLSTEAFF.

The chain carries TRBV29-1 and TRBJ2-7, with D uncertain. V lost 6 bases and J lost 2, with 11 bases in between. The CDR3 spans 12 residues. Germline lookup yields CDR1 SQVTM and CDR2 ANQGSEA. The CDR3 region is CSVQVRTYEQYF. DNA for the CDR3: TGCAGCGTACAAGTACGCACCTACGAGCAGTACTTC.

The chain has TRBV9 and TRBJ1-1, with D perhaps matching TRBD1 (6 bases). This CDR3 comprises 15 residues. The V gene lost 3 bases and the J gene lost 0 bases, with 12 bases spanning the gap. Germline V lookup: CDR1 SGDLS, CDR2 YYNGEE. The CDR3 reads CASSAHGQLNTEAFF. The CDR3 DNA follows: TGTGCCAGCAGCGCCCACGGACAGCTGAACACTGAAGCTTTCTTT.

The chain employs TRBV7-2 and TRBJ2-1, with 12 bases matching TRBD2. V shed 4 bases and J 9 bases; nucleotides not matched to a gene: 1. Germline V lookup: CDR1 SGHTA, CDR2 FQGNSA. The CDR3 is 13 amino acids. The CDR3 sequence is CASSSSGRVEQFF. The CDR3 DNA reads TGTGCCAGCAGCTCTAGCGGGAGGGTTGAGCAGTTCTTC. The variable domain in full, with the rest retrieved from reference TRBV7-2 and TRBJ2-1, is GAGVSQSPSNKVTEKGKDVELRCDPISGHTALYWYRQSLGQGLEFLIYFQGNSAPDKSGLPSDRFSAERTGGSVSTLTIQRTQQEDSAVYLCASSSSGRVEQFFGPGTRLTVL.

The chain joins TRBV29-1 to TRBJ1-2; TRBD1 matches 12 bases. The germline CDR1 and CDR2 sequences are SQVTM and ANQGSEA. The CDR3 runs to 14 residues. The J segment lost 1 base and the V segment lost 7 bases, leaving 4 bases of the junction unmatched. Here the CDR3 DNA reads TGCAGCGCGGGACAGGGGGCTATTAACTATGGCTACACCTTC. This codes for CSAGQGAINYGYTF.

The V and J genes are TRBV6-5 and TRBJ2-3, with D possibly matching TRBD2 (5 bases). Germline assignment: CDR1 MNHEY and CDR2 SVGAGI. The length of the CDR3 is 16 residues. With 4 bases removed from V and 2 bases from J, the gap between germline ends came to 16 bases. Here the CDR3 DNA reads TGTGCCAGCAGTTCCATACTAGGAGGAAACACAGATACGCAGTATTTT. Translating it yields CASSSILGGNTDTQYF.

This chain joins TRBV23-1 and TRBJ2-7; 8 nucleotides align to TRBD1. TRBV23-1 is classed as an ORF, of uncertain function. J lost 3 bases, V lost 6 bases, and 7 bases had no gene match. This CDR3 spans 14 amino acids. CDR3 in amino acids: CASRGGQENYEQYF. CDR3 nucleotides: TGCGCCAGCAGGGGGGGACAGGAAAACTACGAGCAGTACTTC.

V and J are TRBV15 and TRBJ1-3; D not resolved. This CDR3 comprises 16 residues. V dropped 0 bases and J dropped 0 bases, with 9 bases sitting between them. The germline V gene has CDR1 LNHNV and CDR2 YYDKDF (reference sequence). CDR3 sequence reads: CATSRDPRYSGNTIYF. CDR3 nucleotide sequence: TGTGCCACCAGCAGAGATCCCCGGTACTCTGGAAACACCATATATTTT.